This TCR beta chain appears in the sequencing data of a study of STAT3 mutations in large granular lymphocyte leukemia. Study-wide background: Roughly half of the longitudinally sequenced T-LGLL patients carried detectable canonical activating STAT3 mutations. More than half of T-LGLL patients received immunosuppressive therapy.

Of note for this clone: No antigen is known for it.

The CDR3 has 12 amino acids. Germline CDR1 is MNHEY and CDR2 is SVGAGI. After removal of 7 bases from V and 6 bases from J, the junction contained 5 bases not matched to a gene. Broader study findings: Treatment regimens differed across patients between samplings. In T-cell large granular lymphocyte leukemia, about half of patients showed multiple immunodominant subclonotypes.

Average productive template count per sample was about 40,773. TCRdb's copy holds only in-frame clones and misses some; the assay was immunoSEQ multiplex PCR. The sample shows approximately 8,400 clones, about 92% of them seen only once. The chain couples TRBV6-5 to TRBJ2-7; TRBD2 matches 8 bases. The TCR sequence derives from a man in his fifties or sixties with T-cell large granular lymphocyte leukemia. Some clones in this sample may be carry-over from other donors' samples. Sequenced: peripheral blood mononuclear cells. CDR3 in DNA: TGTGCCAGCAAAATGGCGGGAGGCGAGCAGTACTTC. It yields the protein CASKMAGGEQYF.